This entry concerns a single TCR beta chain. Sequencing was performed with immunoSEQ multiplex PCR; in TCRdb, only in-frame clones are kept and a portion is missing. The sample shows 60,000 to 85,000 clones, 88% of them seen only once. This sample was taken from a study of T cell responses to AZD1222 COVID-19 vaccine. Per the germline V gene, CDR1 is MGHRA and CDR2 is YSYEKL. The CDR3 consists of 15 residues. The V end was cut by 0 bases, the J end by 7 bases, with 13 bases between. The clonotype originates from an adult who received the MenACWY meningococcal vaccine as a control. V and J are TRBV4-1 and TRBJ1-5; D might be TRBD1 (5 bases). The sequencing used peripheral blood, collected 28 days after the second dose of the MenACWY control vaccine. CDR3 residues: CASSQDRQGEQPQHF. The DNA for the CDR3 is TGCGCCAGCAGCCAAGATCGGCAGGGTGAGCAGCCCCAGCATTTT.